These 22 T cell receptor beta chains were sequenced from one sample in a study of regulatory T cells. General observations from the study: Hydrophobic residues at CDR3 positions 6 and 7 were enriched in conventional CD4+ T cells of CD3G-deficient patients.

Their antigens are not known. The PCR used 52 TRBV and 13 TRBJ primers. Generated by immunoSEQ multiplex PCR, the TCRdb table keeps only in-frame clones and is missing some. The sample has approximately 31,000 clones, nearly 95% seen once; the top ten hold over 0.85%. Sequencing was performed on conventional CD4+ T cells sorted from blood. These receptors were taken from a child aged 2 to 10 with CD3G deficiency.

The chain combines TRBV4-1 with TRBJ1-1; D gene uncertain. Germline-derived CDR1 and CDR2 are MGHRA and YSYEKL. Trimming took 2 bases from V and 0 from J, leaving 16 bases between them. The CDR3 runs 17 residues. CDR3 DNA: TGCGCCAGCAGCCAAAATATGTTATTACCCATGAACACTGAAGCTTTCTTT. Protein product: CASSQNMLLPMNTEAFF.

This clone has a single count. The chain combines TRBV6-1 with TRBJ1-1; D remains unclear. CDR3 length: 13 amino acids. Between the trimmed V and J ends, which lost 6 bases and 2 bases, there was a span of 10 bases. The germline V gene encodes CDR1 MNHNS and CDR2 SASEGT. The CDR3 spells CASRNQVNTEAFF. The CDR3 region has the DNA TGTGCCAGCAGAAACCAAGTAAACACTGAAGCTTTCTTT.

The chain employs TRBV28 and TRBJ2-7, with 8 bases lining up with TRBD1. The CDR3 extends over 15 amino acids. V lost 4 bases to trimming and J lost 6 bases; unmatched junction nucleotides: 11. Germline CDR1 reads MDHEN; CDR2 reads SYDVKM. DNA of the CDR3: TGTGCCAGCAGTTCGATGCGGGACAGGTGGGGCGAGCAGTACTTC. Residues: CASSSMRDRWGEQYF.

This chain joins TRBV28 and TRBJ2-2, with a possible D match to TRBD1 (6 bases). The CDR3 extends over 16 amino acids. Between the trimmed V and J ends, which lost 4 bases and 3 bases, there was a span of 15 bases. The germline CDR1 and CDR2 sequences are MDHEN and SYDVKM. The chain's CDR3 is CASSSPQGLYTGELFF. The CDR3 coding sequence is TGTGCCAGCAGTTCCCCGCAGGGGCTCTACACCGGGGAGCTGTTTTTT.

The chain couples TRBV27 to TRBJ2-7; D possibly uses TRBD1 or TRBD2 (5 bases each). The CDR3 totals 15 residues. Trimming pared 5 bases from V and 7 bases from J, leaving 21 bases between. CDR1 and CDR2 from the germline V gene are MNHEY and SMNVEV (reference sequence). CDR3 region: CASSPLGPPFGEQYF. CDR3 bases: TGTGCCAGCAGTCCACTGGGACCCCCTTTTGGGGAGCAGTACTTC.

The gene calls are TRBV28 and TRBJ2-5; no clear D. CDR3 length: 11 amino acids. Germline CDR1 reads MDHEN; CDR2 reads SYDVKM. The V end was cut by 5 bases, the J end by 3 bases, with 4 bases between. The CDR3 DNA reads TGTGCCAGCAGTAAAGAAGAGACCCAGTACTTC. Its translation: CASSKEETQYF. Complete variable domain (other parts from reference TRBV28 and TRBJ2-5): DVKVTQSSRYLVKRTGEKVFLECVQDMDHENMFWYRQDPGLGLRLIYFSYDVKMKEKGDIPEGYSVSREKKERFSLILESASTNQTSMYLCASSKEETQYFGPGTRLLVL.

The chain joins TRBV14 to TRBJ2-7, with TRBD2 matching 8 bases. V was clipped by 1 base and J by 3 bases; unmatched bases: 5. The CDR3 runs to 15 residues. Looked up from germline, CDR1 is SGHDN and CDR2 is FVKESK. CDR3 residues: CASSQGASGFYEQYF. The CDR3 DNA is TGTGCCAGCAGCCAAGGGGCTAGCGGGTTCTACGAGCAGTACTTC. The full variable domain, its missing parts supplied by reference TRBV14 and TRBJ2-7, is EAGVTQFPSHSVIEKGQTVTLRCDPISGHDNLYWYRRVMGKEIKFLLHFVKESKQDESGMPNNRFLAERTGGTYSTLKVQPAELEDSGVYFCASSQGASGFYEQYFGPGTRLTVT.

The V gene is TRBV5-1, the J gene TRBJ2-3; no definite D call. Trimming removed 3 bases at V and 4 bases at J, with 9 bases between. CDR1 is SGHRS, CDR2 YFSETQ, per germline. The CDR3 runs 13 residues. The DNA for the CDR3 is TGCGCCAGCAGCTCCGAATACCCAGATACGCAGTATTTT. Protein sequence: CASSSEYPDTQYF.

The V call is TRBV28, the J call TRBJ2-7, with TRBD1 matching over 8 bases. Germline V gives CDR1 MDHEN, CDR2 SYDVKM. The CDR3 consists of 15 residues. V shed 5 bases and J 4 bases; nucleotides not matched to a gene: 10. For the CDR3, the DNA is TGTGCCAGCAGTATACCCGGGACAGGAGGGTACGAGCAGTACTTC. Its translation: CASSIPGTGGYEQYF. Full variable domain (missing parts from reference TRBV28 and TRBJ2-7): DVKVTQSSRYLVKRTGEKVFLECVQDMDHENMFWYRQDPGLGLRLIYFSYDVKMKEKGDIPEGYSVSREKKERFSLILESASTNQTSMYLCASSIPGTGGYEQYFGPGTRLTVT.

CDR3 in amino acids: CASSPGTGGGYTF. The CDR3 DNA follows: TGTGCCAGCAGTCCAGGGACCGGGGGCGGCTACACCTTC. The rearrangement links TRBV28 to TRBJ1-2; D might be TRBD1 (6 bases). V gave up 5 bases and J gave up 8 bases, with 15 bases separating them. The CDR3 consists of 13 residues. Germline V lookup: CDR1 MDHEN, CDR2 SYDVKM.

The sample holds one count of this clone. This chain links TRBV28 with TRBJ1-2, with TRBD1 matching 10 bases. CDR3 length: 17 residues. V shed 6 bases, J shed 4 bases, and the junction held 14 bases outside the gene matches. Germline CDR1 MDHEN, CDR2 SYDVKM. The CDR3, as DNA: TGTGCCAGCAGGTCAGGGGGACAGGGGTTGTGGAGCTATGGCTACACCTTC. Its protein product is CASRSGGQGLWSYGYTF.

The chain couples TRBV5-1 to TRBJ2-3; D remains ambiguous. The CDR3 is made up of 13 amino acids. V lost 5 bases and J 5 bases, leaving 12 bases between the germline ends. Germline CDR1 is SGHRS and CDR2 is YFSETQ. CDR3 coding DNA: TGCGCCAGCAGGTCGGGTTTCGAAGATACGCAGTATTTT. Translating gives CASRSGFEDTQYF.

The CDR3 loop is CASSLEGGADTQYF. The CDR3 coding sequence is TGCGCCAGCAGCTTGGAAGGGGGGGCAGATACGCAGTATTTT. The chain has TRBV5-1 and TRBJ2-3; D is possibly TRBD2 (7 bases). CDR1 SGHRS and CDR2 YFSETQ come from the germline V gene. The CDR3 consists of 14 residues. Trimming pared 0 bases from V and 4 bases from J, leaving 9 bases between. The variable domain in full, completed from reference TRBV5-1 and TRBJ2-3, reads KAGVTQTPRYLIKTRGQQVTLSCSPISGHRSVSWYQQTPGQGLQFLFEYFSETQRNKGNFPGRFSGRQFSNSRSEMNVSTLELGDSALYLCASSLEGGADTQYFGPGTRLTVL.

The chain uses TRBV18 and TRBJ2-7; 8 bases are shared with TRBD1. Germline CDR1 KGHSH, CDR2 LQKENI. The CDR3 runs 15 residues. V dropped 5 bases and J dropped 0; count of bases not matched to a gene: 6. The CDR3 loop reads CASSAGGLSSYEQYF. The CDR3 DNA follows: TGTGCCAGCTCAGCAGGGGGCCTGAGCTCCTACGAGCAGTACTTC.

This clone was counted a single time. V is TRBV28 and J is TRBJ2-5; a weak D match, TRBD2 (6 bases). CDR1 is MDHEN and CDR2 is SYDVKM in the germline V gene. The CDR3 covers 14 residues. With 3 bases removed from V and 5 bases from J, the gap between germline ends came to 13 bases. The CDR3 DNA reads TGTGCCAGCAGTTTGGCGGGATTGGGGGAGACCCAGTACTTC. Protein product: CASSLAGLGETQYF.

The chain uses TRBV7-9 and TRBJ2-7; the D call may be TRBD1 or TRBD2 (6 bases each). The ends were cut back, 1 base at V and 9 bases at J, with 13 bases in the middle. Germline V gene data show CDR1 as SEHNR and CDR2 as FQNEAQ (reference sequence). The CDR3 consists of 13 residues. DNA of the CDR3: TGTGCCAGCAGCTTAGGGGGGGCGCAAGGGCAGTACTTC. Translation gives CASSLGGAQGQYF.

The chain has TRBV28 and TRBJ2-7; TRBD1 might be the D (6 bases). Germline V gives CDR1 MDHEN, CDR2 SYDVKM. Deletions cut 6 bases from V and 3 bases from J, with 18 bases between. The CDR3 covers 15 residues. CDR3 sequence: CASRKTGPPYYEQYF. The CDR3, as DNA: TGTGCCAGCAGAAAGACAGGACCTCCTTACTACGAGCAGTACTTC.

This clone was detected only a few times. V usage is TRBV28 and J usage is TRBJ1-2; no clear D gene. The germline V gene encodes CDR1 MDHEN and CDR2 SYDVKM. Trimming removed 5 bases from V and 0 bases from J, with 10 bases in between. The CDR3 contains 14 residues. In DNA form, the CDR3 reads TGTGCCAGCAGTCCCCCGATCCCTAACTATGGCTACACCTTC. Translation gives CASSPPIPNYGYTF.

Concerning this clone itself: Other DNA sequences from this sample encode an identical CDR3 as well. The CDR3 spells CASSGPGSGNTIYF. DNA of the CDR3: TGTGCCAGCAGTGGACCGGGGAGTGGAAACACCATATATTTT. The J gene is TRBJ1-3, the V gene TRBV28; no firm D call. Trimming cost V 5 bases and J 3 bases, with 11 bases left between them. There are 14 residues in the CDR3. From germline, CDR1 is MDHEN and CDR2 SYDVKM.

The chain uses TRBV6-1 and TRBJ2-1, with 8 bases aligning to TRBD2. The CDR3 contains 15 residues. V dropped 6 bases and J dropped 6; count of bases not matched to a gene: 10. Germline values: CDR1 MNHNS, CDR2 SASEGT. Here the CDR3 reads CASRTMREAGNEQFF. CDR3 sequence (DNA): TGTGCCAGCAGGACCATGCGGGAGGCCGGCAATGAGCAGTTCTTC.

The chain has TRBV6-6 and TRBJ1-1; D unresolved. Germline CDR1 and CDR2: MNHNY and SVGAGI (reference sequence). The CDR3 sequence is 14 residues long. Trimming took 9 bases from V and 0 from J, leaving 14 bases between them. The CDR3 DNA reads as TGTGCCAGTAAAAATATCCAAGTGAACACTGAAGCTTTCTTT. Protein: CASKNIQVNTEAFF.

This chain uses TRBV6-1 with TRBJ2-7; 9 bases fit TRBD1. Unmatched junction bases numbered 4, after V lost 5 bases and J lost 5 bases. Germline V lookup: CDR1 MNHNS, CDR2 SASEGT. CDR3 length equals 13 residues. CDR3 sequence reads: CASSFRDRDEQYF. In nucleotides, the CDR3 is TGTGCCAGCAGTTTTAGGGACAGGGACGAGCAGTACTTC.